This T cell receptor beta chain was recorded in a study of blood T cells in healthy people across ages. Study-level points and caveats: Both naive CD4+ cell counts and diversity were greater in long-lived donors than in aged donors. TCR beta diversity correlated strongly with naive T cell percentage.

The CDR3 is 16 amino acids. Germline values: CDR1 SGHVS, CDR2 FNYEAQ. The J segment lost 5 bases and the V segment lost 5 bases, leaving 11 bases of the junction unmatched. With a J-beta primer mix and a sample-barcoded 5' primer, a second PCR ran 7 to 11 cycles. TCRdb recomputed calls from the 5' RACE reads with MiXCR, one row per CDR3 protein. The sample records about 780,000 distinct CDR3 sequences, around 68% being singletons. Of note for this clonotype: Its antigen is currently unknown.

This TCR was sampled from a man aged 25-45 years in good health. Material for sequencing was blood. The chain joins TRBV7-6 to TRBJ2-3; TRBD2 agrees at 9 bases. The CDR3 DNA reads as TGTGCCAGCAGCCAGATGGGCGGGGGGGGCGGAGATACGCAGTATTTT. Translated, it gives CASSQMGGGGGDTQYF.